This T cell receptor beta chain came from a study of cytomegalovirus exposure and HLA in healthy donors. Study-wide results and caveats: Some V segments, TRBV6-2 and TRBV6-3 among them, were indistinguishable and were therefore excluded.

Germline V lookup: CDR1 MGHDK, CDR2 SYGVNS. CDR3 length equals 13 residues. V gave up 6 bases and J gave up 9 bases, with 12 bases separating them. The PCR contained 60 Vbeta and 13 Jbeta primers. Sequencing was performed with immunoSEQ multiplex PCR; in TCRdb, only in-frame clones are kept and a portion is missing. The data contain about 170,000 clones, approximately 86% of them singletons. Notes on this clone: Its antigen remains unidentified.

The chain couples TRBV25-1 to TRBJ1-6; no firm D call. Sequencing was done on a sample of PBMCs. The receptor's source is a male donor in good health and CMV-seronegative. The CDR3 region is CASRPPNGSPLHF. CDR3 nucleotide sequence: TGTGCCAGCAGACCGCCTAATGGTTCACCCCTCCACTTT.